The T cell receptor (beta chain) under discussion was sequenced for a study of T cell repertoires in cytomegalovirus infection (dated by TCRdb to 2018 to 2020). About the full investigation: Peptide stimulations targeted recently identified HLA-C-restricted CMV epitopes, whose presentation resists viral immunomodulation, together with well-studied HLA-B-restricted epitopes. Donor HLA type was relevant to the analysis, because carriage of CMV infection together with the matching HLA type was indicated by public TCR beta signatures.

The treatment or condition tag for this specimen amounts to: in vitro stimulation with specific CMV peptide epitopes to enrich CMV-specific T cells. Data came from an Illumina HiSeq 1500. The public reads were quality trimmed at Q25 with fastp and then assembled into clones with MiXCR by TCRdb, keeping productive beta chains. Rows matching on CDR3 protein sequence are summarized as one entry with the most common DNA and genes. The sample includes hundreds of thousands of distinct CDR3 sequences, with about 44% observed a single time. The biggest ten clones account for just under 45% of the sample. Turning to this clonotype: This clone's antigen is unknown. Base qualities are not recorded, but no much larger clone differs from it by a single base.

What the authors observed across the whole study: In both this cohort and an independent roughly 400-donor cohort, the cumulative frequency of public TCR beta family members distinguished carriers of CMV infection plus the relevant HLA type. The ex vivo response was dominated by HLA-C-restricted CMV-specific TCR beta clonotypes, which also provided the single most frequent clonotype in two of eight donors.

The cysteine opens and the phenylalanine closes a CDR3 of 15 amino acids. The retained sequence is limited to the CDR3, 45 bases, with the frame set at the first base. Ends trimmed: V by 5 bases, J by 7 bases; bases unmatched to a gene: 9. Based on the germline V gene, the CDR1 and CDR2 sequences are SGHVS and FQNEAQ. This receptor was taken from a human donor in good health (CMV status not recorded). Some clones in this sample may be carry-over from other donors' samples. The material sequenced was cultured PBMCs, taken from culture after CMV antigen stimulation. The chain was built from TRBV7-8 and TRBJ1-4; 8 middle bases align to TRBD1. The CDR3 protein sequence reads: CASSRTGTGREKLFF. In nucleotide form, the sequence is TGTGCCAGCAGCCGAACCGGGACAGGACGTGAAAAACTGTTTTTT.